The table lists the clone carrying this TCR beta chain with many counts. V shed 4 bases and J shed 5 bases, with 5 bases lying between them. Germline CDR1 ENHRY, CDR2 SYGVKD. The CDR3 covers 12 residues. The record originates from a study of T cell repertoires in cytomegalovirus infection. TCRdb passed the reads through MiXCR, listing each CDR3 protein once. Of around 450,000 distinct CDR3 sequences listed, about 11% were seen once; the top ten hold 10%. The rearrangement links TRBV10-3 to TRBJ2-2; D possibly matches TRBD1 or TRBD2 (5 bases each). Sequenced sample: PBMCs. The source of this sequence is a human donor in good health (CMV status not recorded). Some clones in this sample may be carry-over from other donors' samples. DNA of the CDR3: TGTGCCATCAGTGGGGGGACCGGGGAGCTGTTTTTT. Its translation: CAISGGTGELFF.